This entry lists 30 T cell receptor beta chains sequenced from one sample in a study of blood T cell repertoires in COVID-19. Data came from immunoSEQ multiplex PCR; TCRdb stores just in-frame clones and leaves some out. Of approximately 170,000 clones in the sample, just over 90% are singletons; the top ten hold roughly 5.3%. The material sequenced was peripheral blood. These TCRs come from a man aged 18-30 years with COVID-19, enrolled during active disease.

V is TRBV6-5 and J is TRBJ2-1; 8 bases line up with TRBD2. V was clipped by 6 bases and J by 6 bases; unmatched bases: 7. Germline V gene lookup returns CDR1 MNHEY and CDR2 SVGAGI. The CDR3 extends over 14 amino acids. CDR3 loop: CASSVGGRPNEQFF. As DNA, the CDR3 is TGTGCCAGCAGCGTGGGCGGGAGGCCCAATGAGCAGTTCTTC.

The chain couples TRBV7-9 to TRBJ2-7; 13 bases are shared with TRBD2. The CDR3 totals 16 residues. V shed 5 bases, J shed 0 bases, and the junction held 4 bases outside the gene matches. Germline V gene sequence: CDR1 SEHNR, CDR2 FQNEAQ (reference sequence). CDR3 amino acids: CASSNTSGRVSYEQYF. The CDR3, as DNA: TGTGCCAGCAGCAATACTAGCGGGAGGGTCTCCTACGAGCAGTACTTC.

J is TRBJ1-1 and V is TRBV21-1. TRBV21-1 is labeled a pseudogene. The CDR3 runs 17 residues. DNA for the CDR3: TGTGCCAGCAGCCCCCCCCCGAGGGAGGGCCTGAACACTGAAGCTTTCTTT. It specifies CASSPPPREGLNTEAFF.

The gene calls are TRBV2 and TRBJ2-1; the match to TRBD1 covers 9 bases. Germline trimming cut 4 bases from V and 7 bases from J; bases unmatched to any gene: 8. CDR3 length equals 15 residues. Germline-derived CDR1 and CDR2 are SNHLY and FYNNEI. The CDR3 nucleotides are TGTGCCAGCAGTGCAGACAGGGGGGGGACAAATGAGCAGTTCTTC. This gives the protein CASSADRGGTNEQFF.

The V gene is TRBV28, the J gene TRBJ2-5, with 11 nucleotides matching TRBD2. The CDR3 sequence is 14 residues long. Germline lookup yields CDR1 MDHEN and CDR2 SYDVKM. Trimming at V came to 6 bases and at J to 4 bases, leaving 4 bases not matched to a gene. The DNA for the CDR3 is TGTGCCAGCAGAACTAGCGGGAGAGGAGAGACCCAGTACTTC. Amino acids: CASRTSGRGETQYF.

The chain carries TRBV4-2 and TRBJ1-5; D gene uncertain. V was clipped by 0 bases and J by 4 bases, with 10 bases between them. The CDR3 extends over 15 amino acids. CDR1 LGHNA and CDR2 YNFKEQ come from the germline V gene. CDR3 nucleotide sequence: TGTGCCAGCAGCCAAGACAAGGGAGAGAATCAGCCCCAGCATTTT. As protein: CASSQDKGENQPQHF.

The rearrangement links TRBV5-1 to TRBJ2-1; 10 bases are a match to TRBD2. In germline, CDR1 is SGHRS, CDR2 YFSETQ. The CDR3 extends over 16 amino acids. The J segment lost 1 base and the V segment lost 0 bases, leaving 1 base of the junction unmatched. This CDR3 is CASSLASGGSYNEQFF. The CDR3 DNA follows: TGCGCCAGCAGCTTGGCTAGCGGGGGTTCCTACAATGAGCAGTTCTTC.

J is TRBJ2-3 and V is TRBV5-6; possibly TRBD1 for D (5 bases). This CDR3 is 15 amino acids long. Germline V gives CDR1 SGHDT, CDR2 YYEEEE. Trimming removed 6 bases at V and 4 bases at J, with 18 bases between. The CDR3 coding sequence is TGTGCCAGCACCAAGGGGCTTGGGGCGGCAGATACGCAGTATTTT. It codes for CASTKGLGAADTQYF.

J is TRBJ1-5 and V is TRBV28; unclear D gene. Trimming stripped 2 bases from V and 0 bases from J, with 8 bases between. CDR1 MDHEN and CDR2 SYDVKM come from the germline V gene. The CDR3 loop spans 15 amino acids. The CDR3 loop is CASSLVQISNQPQHF. The CDR3 DNA is TGTGCCAGCAGTTTAGTACAGATTAGCAATCAGCCCCAGCATTTT.

A note on this clone: An end of the junction differs from the germline gene, which may be a read error. The J gene is TRBJ2-4, the V gene TRBV6-1; 7 nucleotides align to TRBD2. CDR1 and CDR2 (germline): MNHNS, SASEGT. The CDR3 covers 16 residues. The CDR3 protein is CASGDREAGAKNIQYF. The CDR3 DNA reads as TGTGCCAGCGGTGACCGGGAGGCTGGGGCCAAAAACATTCAGTACTTC.

The gene calls are TRBV7-9 and TRBJ2-7, with TRBD2 as a possible D gene (5 bases). V was shortened by 5 bases and J by 5 bases, with 25 bases between the two germline ends. CDR3 length equals 17 residues. From germline, CDR1 is SEHNR and CDR2 FQNEAQ (reference sequence). CDR3 protein: CASSPPTKTRNGDEQYF. As DNA, the CDR3 is TGTGCCAGCAGCCCACCCACCAAGACTCGGAACGGGGACGAGCAGTACTTC.

This chain connects TRBV7-9 to TRBJ2-7, with 11 nucleotides matching TRBD1. From germline, CDR1 is SEHNR and CDR2 FQNEAQ (reference sequence). The CDR3 has 14 amino acids. After removal of 4 bases from V and 4 bases from J, the junction contained 3 bases not matched to a gene. The CDR3 DNA reads as TGTGCCAGCAGCTCGGACAGGGGGCATTACGAGCAGTACTTC. It specifies CASSSDRGHYEQYF. The full variable domain, in which reference TRBV7-9 and TRBJ2-7 provide the parts outside the CDR3, is DTGVSQNPRHKITKRGQNVTFRCDPISEHNRLYWYRQTLGQGPEFLTYFQNEAQLEKSRLLSDRFSAERPKGSFSTLEIQRTEQGDSAMYLCASSSDRGHYEQYFGPGTRLTVT.

The J gene is TRBJ2-7, the V gene TRBV27; TRBD1 is a possible D gene (6 bases). Trimming took off 1 base at V and 6 bases at J, with 13 bases between the two ends. This CDR3 region has 14 residues. CDR1 and CDR2 (germline): MNHEY, SMNVEV (reference sequence). CDR3 nucleotides: TGTGCCAGCAGTTTATGGGACACAAAAGCCGAGCAGTACTTC. Its translation is CASSLWDTKAEQYF.

The chain combines TRBV27 with TRBJ2-1, with TRBD1 identical over 12 bases. The CDR3 covers 16 residues. After removal of 6 bases from V and 5 bases from J, the junction contained 8 bases not matched to a gene. Germline-derived CDR1 and CDR2 are MNHEY and SMNVEV (reference sequence). CDR3 protein: CASRSPGTGGHNEQFF. The CDR3 nucleotides are TGTGCCAGCAGGTCCCCCGGGACAGGGGGCCACAATGAGCAGTTCTTC.

The chain joins TRBV19 to TRBJ2-7; 8 bases map to TRBD1. The CDR3 is 14 residues long. J gave up 1 base and V 4 bases, and 3 bases lay outside the gene matches. The germline CDR1 and CDR2 sequences are LNHDA and SQIVND (reference sequence). CDR3 DNA sequence: TGTGCCAGTAGTACTGGGACAGGTTCCTACGAGCAGTACTTC. This sequence encodes CASSTGTGSYEQYF. The variable domain in full, with the rest retrieved from reference TRBV19 and TRBJ2-7, is DGGITQSPKYLFRKEGQNVTLSCEQNLNHDAMYWYRQDPGQGLRLIYYSQIVNDFQKGDIAEGYSVSREKKESFPLTVTSAQKNPTAFYLCASSTGTGSYEQYFGPGTRLTVT.

This clone has only one observation. The chain joins TRBV19 to TRBJ1-1, with 8 positions matching TRBD1. This CDR3 is 13 amino acids long. Trimming cost V 6 bases and J 7 bases; bases outside gene matches: 7. CDR1 LNHDA and CDR2 SQIVND come from the germline V gene (reference sequence). CDR3 sequence reads: CASSSDRGVEAFF. CDR3 sequence (DNA): TGTGCCAGTAGCTCTGACAGGGGAGTTGAAGCTTTCTTT.

The chain couples TRBV4-1 to TRBJ2-7, with 8 bases fitting TRBD2. With 5 bases clipped from V and 4 bases from J, the junction kept 16 bases outside the gene matches. Germline V gene sequence: CDR1 MGHRA, CDR2 YSYEKL. The CDR3 has 17 amino acids. The CDR3 protein is CASSGEGKSGSFYEQYF. The CDR3 nucleotides are TGCGCCAGCAGCGGAGAGGGTAAGAGCGGGAGTTTTTACGAGCAGTACTTC.

The chain uses TRBV5-1 and TRBJ2-7; D might be TRBD1 (6 bases). The CDR3 has 18 residues. From germline, CDR1 is SGHRS and CDR2 YFSETQ. Trimming took 2 bases from V and 0 from J, leaving 21 bases between them. CDR3 in DNA: TGCGCCAGCAGCTTCACCCGACTCGACAGGCAAGTCTCCTACGAGCAGTACTTC. It specifies CASSFTRLDRQVSYEQYF.

This sequence joins TRBV6-5 and TRBJ2-3; 11 positions agree with TRBD1. Germline V gene sequence: CDR1 MNHEY, CDR2 SVGAGI. V gave up 2 bases and J gave up 7 bases; unmatched junction bases: 8. The CDR3 spans 16 residues. The DNA for the CDR3 is TGTGCCAGCAGTTACGCGGGGGACAGGGGGTCCCATACGCAGTATTTT. Translation: CASSYAGDRGSHTQYF.

This clone was picked up a small number of times. Mismatch with germline at one junction end may stem from a read error. J is TRBJ1-4 and V is TRBV7-9, with a tentative D call TRBD1 (6 bases). The germline CDR1 and CDR2 sequences are SEHNR and FQNEAQ (reference sequence). CDR3 length: 13 amino acids. CDR3 sequence reads: CALGEGHLEKLLF. Written as DNA, the CDR3 is TGTGCCCTTGGGGAGGGACACCTTGAAAAACTGCTTTTT.

The chain links TRBV27 to TRBJ2-7, with D perhaps TRBD2 (6 bases). Germline V gene sequence: CDR1 MNHEY, CDR2 SMNVEV (reference sequence). CDR3 length: 15 residues. Trimming stripped 8 bases from V and 0 bases from J, with 17 bases between. The CDR3 DNA reads as TGTGCCAGCGCACCCGGGAGCGGCCCCTCCTACGAGCAGTACTTC. Translated, it gives CASAPGSGPSYEQYF.

The gene calls are TRBV12-2 and TRBJ2-7; the table's D call TRBD2 went unverified against the DNA. TRBV12-2 is termed a pseudogene. This CDR3 contains 18 residues. This chain's CDR3 is CASRLAAIPGRDWYEQYF. The CDR3 DNA is TGTGCAAGTCGCTTAGCCGCCATTCCAGGTCGGGACTGGTACGAGCAGTACTTC.

This chain joins TRBV9 and TRBJ1-2; TRBD1 matches at 8 bases. The J segment lost 8 bases and the V segment lost 3 bases, leaving 9 bases of the junction unmatched. Germline V gene data show CDR1 as SGDLS and CDR2 as YYNGEE. CDR3 length: 14 amino acids. The CDR3 nucleotides are TGTGCCAGCAGCGGGACCTCCGGACAGGGAGGCTACACCTTC. It translates to CASSGTSGQGGYTF.

The chain links TRBV9 to TRBJ2-1; 9 bases fit TRBD2. Trimming at V came to 3 bases and at J to 7 bases, leaving 11 bases not matched to a gene. CDR1 SGDLS and CDR2 YYNGEE come from the germline V gene. The CDR3 totals 16 residues. CDR3 nucleotide sequence: TGTGCCAGCAGCGGGCGGACTAGCGCGTGGGGGAATGAGCAGTTCTTC. Translated, it gives CASSGRTSAWGNEQFF. The whole variable domain, remainder taken from reference TRBV9 and TRBJ2-1, is DSGVTQTPKHLITATGQRVTLRCSPRSGDLSVYWYQQSLDQGLQFLIQYYNGEERAKGNILERFSAQQFPDLHSELNLSSLELGDSALYFCASSGRTSAWGNEQFFGPGTRLTVL.

The chain links TRBV19 to TRBJ2-7; D is uncertain. The germline V gene has CDR1 LNHDA and CDR2 SQIVND (reference sequence). Trimming stripped 2 bases from V and 3 bases from J, with 8 bases between. This CDR3 has 13 residues. The CDR3 reads CASSISLSYEQYF. The CDR3 DNA follows: TGTGCCAGTAGTATATCGCTGAGCTACGAGCAGTACTTC.

The V call is TRBV27, the J call TRBJ1-6; D perhaps matches TRBD1 (6 bases). Trimming pared 2 bases from V and 9 bases from J, leaving 11 bases between. CDR1 MNHEY and CDR2 SMNVEV come from the germline V gene (reference sequence). The CDR3 extends over 14 amino acids. The CDR3 DNA is TGTGCCAGCAGTTTAACAGGGAGAGGTTCACCCCTCCACTTT. Protein: CASSLTGRGSPLHF.

The chain is built from TRBV28 and TRBJ1-5; tentatively, D is TRBD1 (6 bases). V was shortened by 8 bases and J by 11 bases, with 22 bases between the two germline ends. The CDR3 extends over 14 amino acids. The germline V gene encodes CDR1 MDHEN and CDR2 SYDVKM. The CDR3 protein is CASRGGAGGLTQHF. The CDR3, as DNA: TGTGCCAGCCGCGGGGGGGCCGGGGGATTAACCCAGCATTTT.

The sample holds one count of this clone. The V gene is TRBV15, the J gene TRBJ1-1; no reliable D call. The V gene's germline CDR1 is LNHNV and CDR2 YYDKDF (reference sequence). V lost 5 bases and J 12 bases, leaving 16 bases between the germline ends. CDR3 length equals 12 residues. CDR3 DNA: TGTGCCACCAGCCCTATCAGCAGAGGGCCTTTCTTT. Protein: CATSPISRGPFF.

The chain has TRBV9 and TRBJ2-1; a possible D gene is TRBD2 (6 bases). Germline V gene data show CDR1 as SGDLS and CDR2 as YYNGEE. The CDR3 extends over 12 amino acids. Trimming removed 1 base at V and 9 bases at J, with 8 bases between. The CDR3 DNA is TGTGCCAGCAGCGTAACTAGCAGTGAGCAGTTCTTC. Translating it yields CASSVTSSEQFF.

The chain uses TRBV21-1 and TRBJ2-1; the table gives TRBD1 as D, unverified against the DNA. TRBV21-1 is noted as a pseudogene. This CDR3 spans 16 amino acids. CDR3 sequence: CASSKGWAVGRNEQFF. The CDR3 DNA sequence: TGTGCCAGCAGCAAAGGATGGGCTGTGGGCCGCAATGAGCAGTTCTTC.